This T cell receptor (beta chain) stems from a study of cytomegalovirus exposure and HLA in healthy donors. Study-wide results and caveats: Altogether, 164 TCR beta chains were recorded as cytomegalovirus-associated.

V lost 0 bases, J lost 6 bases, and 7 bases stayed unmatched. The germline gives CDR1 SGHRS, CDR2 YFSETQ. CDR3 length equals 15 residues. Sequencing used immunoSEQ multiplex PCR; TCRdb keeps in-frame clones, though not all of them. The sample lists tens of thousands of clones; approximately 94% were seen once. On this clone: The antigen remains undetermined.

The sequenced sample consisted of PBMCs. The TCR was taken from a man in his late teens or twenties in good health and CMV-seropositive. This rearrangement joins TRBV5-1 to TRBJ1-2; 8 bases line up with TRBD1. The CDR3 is CASSLGSGGFDGYTF. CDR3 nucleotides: TGCGCCAGCAGCTTGGGTTCAGGGGGCTTCGATGGCTACACCTTC.